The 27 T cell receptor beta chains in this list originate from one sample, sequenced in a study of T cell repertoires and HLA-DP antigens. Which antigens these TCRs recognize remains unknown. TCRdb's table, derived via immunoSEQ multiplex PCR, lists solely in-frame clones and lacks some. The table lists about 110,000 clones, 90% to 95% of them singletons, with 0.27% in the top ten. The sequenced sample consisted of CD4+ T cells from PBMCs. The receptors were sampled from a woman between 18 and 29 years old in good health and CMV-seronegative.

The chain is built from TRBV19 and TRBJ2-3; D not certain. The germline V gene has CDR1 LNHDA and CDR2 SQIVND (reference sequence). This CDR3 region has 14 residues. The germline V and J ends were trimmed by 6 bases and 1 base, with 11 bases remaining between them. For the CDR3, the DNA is TGTGCCAGTAGGACAAAACCGGGCACAGATACGCAGTATTTT. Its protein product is CASRTKPGTDTQYF.

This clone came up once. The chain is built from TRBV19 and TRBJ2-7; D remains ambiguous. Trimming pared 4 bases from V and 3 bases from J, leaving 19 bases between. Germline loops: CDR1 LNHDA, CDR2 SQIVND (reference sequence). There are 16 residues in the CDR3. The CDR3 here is CASSTSLTAHFYEQYF. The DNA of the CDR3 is TGTGCCAGTAGTACGAGTCTAACGGCGCATTTCTACGAGCAGTACTTC.

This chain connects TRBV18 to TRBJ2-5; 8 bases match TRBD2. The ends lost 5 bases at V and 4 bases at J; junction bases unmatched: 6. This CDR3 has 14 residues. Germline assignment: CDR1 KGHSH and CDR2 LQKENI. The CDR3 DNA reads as TGTGCCAGCTCATTCTTGACTAGCGCAGAGACCCAGTACTTC. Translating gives CASSFLTSAETQYF.

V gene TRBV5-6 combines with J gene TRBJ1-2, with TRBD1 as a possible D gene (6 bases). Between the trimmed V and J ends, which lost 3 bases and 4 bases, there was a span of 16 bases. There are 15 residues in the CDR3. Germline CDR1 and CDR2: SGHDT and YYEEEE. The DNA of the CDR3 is TGTGCCAGCAGCTCCTTCGGGGGGCAGGGCTATGGCTACACCTTC. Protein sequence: CASSSFGGQGYGYTF.

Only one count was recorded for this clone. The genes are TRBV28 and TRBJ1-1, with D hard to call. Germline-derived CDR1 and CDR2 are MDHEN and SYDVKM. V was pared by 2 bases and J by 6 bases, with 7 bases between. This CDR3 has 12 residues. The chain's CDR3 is CASSLRSAEAFF. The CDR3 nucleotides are TGTGCCAGCAGTTTAAGATCTGCTGAAGCTTTCTTT.

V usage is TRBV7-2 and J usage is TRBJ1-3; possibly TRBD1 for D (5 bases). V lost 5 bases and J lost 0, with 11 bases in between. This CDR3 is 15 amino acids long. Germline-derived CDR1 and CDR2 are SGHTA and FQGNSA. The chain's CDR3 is CASSRGRTSGNTIYF. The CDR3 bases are TGTGCCAGCAGCCGGGGACGGACCTCTGGAAACACCATATATTTT. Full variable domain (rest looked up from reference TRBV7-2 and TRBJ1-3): GAGVSQSPSNKVTEKGKDVELRCDPISGHTALYWYRQSLGQGLEFLIYFQGNSAPDKSGLPSDRFSAERTGGSVSTLTIQRTQQEDSAVYLCASSRGRTSGNTIYFGEGSWLTVV.

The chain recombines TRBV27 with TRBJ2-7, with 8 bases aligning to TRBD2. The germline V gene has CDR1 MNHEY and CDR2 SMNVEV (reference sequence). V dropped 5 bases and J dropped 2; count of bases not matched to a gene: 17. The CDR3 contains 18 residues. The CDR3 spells CASSTGAEGTSGTYEQYF. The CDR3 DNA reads TGTGCCAGCAGTACGGGGGCTGAAGGTACTAGCGGAACCTACGAGCAGTACTTC.

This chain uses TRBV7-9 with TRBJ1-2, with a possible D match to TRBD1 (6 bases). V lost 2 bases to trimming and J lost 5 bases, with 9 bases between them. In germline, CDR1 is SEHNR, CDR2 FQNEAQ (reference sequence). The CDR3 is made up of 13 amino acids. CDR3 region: CASSLRGEYGYTF. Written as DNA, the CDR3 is TGTGCCAGCAGCTTAAGGGGGGAGTATGGCTACACCTTC.

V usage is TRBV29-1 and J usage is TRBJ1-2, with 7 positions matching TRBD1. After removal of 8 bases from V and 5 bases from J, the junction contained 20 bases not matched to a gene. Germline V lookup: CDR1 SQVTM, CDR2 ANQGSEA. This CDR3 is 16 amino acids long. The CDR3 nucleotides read TGCAGCACCGCTAGGCCTGACAGGGTGGGGGTTTATGGCTACACCTTC. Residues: CSTARPDRVGVYGYTF.

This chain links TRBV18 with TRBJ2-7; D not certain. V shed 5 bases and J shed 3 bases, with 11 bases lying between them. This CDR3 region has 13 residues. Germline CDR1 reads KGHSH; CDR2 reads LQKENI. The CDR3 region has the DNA TGTGCCAGCTCAGGGATGCTTTACTACGAGCAGTACTTC. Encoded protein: CASSGMLYYEQYF.

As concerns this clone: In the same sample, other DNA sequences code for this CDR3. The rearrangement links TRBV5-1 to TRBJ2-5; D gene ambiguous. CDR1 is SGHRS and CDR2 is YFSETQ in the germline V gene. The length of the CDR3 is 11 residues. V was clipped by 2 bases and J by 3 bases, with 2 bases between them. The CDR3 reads CASSFKETQYF. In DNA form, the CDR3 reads TGCGCCAGCAGCTTTAAAGAGACCCAGTACTTC.

CDR3 region: CASGPTRPITSEQYF. As DNA, the CDR3 is TGTGCTAGTGGTCCTACTAGGCCCATCACGAGCGAGCAGTACTTC. The V gene is TRBV12-5, the J gene TRBJ2-7, with a possible D match to TRBD2 (5 bases). Germline CDR1 is LGHNT and CDR2 is FRNRAP. CDR3 length: 15 residues. Trimming removed 5 bases from V and 6 bases from J, with 20 bases in between.

The CDR3 loop is CASSQERAAGNTIYF. The CDR3 DNA is TGCGCCAGCAGCCAAGAGAGGGCCGCTGGAAACACCATATATTTT. This chain uses TRBV4-3 with TRBJ1-3; D unclear. The V end was cut by 0 bases, the J end by 2 bases, with 8 bases between. The CDR3 loop spans 15 amino acids. Germline values: CDR1 LGHNA, CDR2 YSLEER.

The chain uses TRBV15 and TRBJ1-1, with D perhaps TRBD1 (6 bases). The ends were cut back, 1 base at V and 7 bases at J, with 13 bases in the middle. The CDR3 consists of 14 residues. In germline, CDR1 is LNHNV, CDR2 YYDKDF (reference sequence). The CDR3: CATSRARDRNEAFF. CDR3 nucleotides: TGTGCCACCAGCAGAGCGAGAGACAGGAATGAAGCTTTCTTT.

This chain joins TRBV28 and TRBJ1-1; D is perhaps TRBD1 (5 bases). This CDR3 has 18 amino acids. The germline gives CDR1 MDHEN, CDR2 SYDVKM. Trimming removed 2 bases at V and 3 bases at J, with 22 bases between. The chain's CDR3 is CASSLKGTLQRGYTEAFF. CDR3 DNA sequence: TGTGCCAGCAGTTTAAAGGGGACTCTCCAAAGGGGTTACACTGAAGCTTTCTTT.

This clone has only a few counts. The CDR3 loop reads CAISGGLSGSPLHF. CDR3 DNA sequence: TGTGCCATCAGTGGTGGACTCTCGGGCTCACCCCTCCACTTT. The V and J genes are TRBV10-3 and TRBJ1-6; the D is unclear. The CDR3 spans 14 residues. Germline V gene lookup returns CDR1 ENHRY and CDR2 SYGVKD. Trimming stripped 4 bases from V and 10 bases from J, with 14 bases between.

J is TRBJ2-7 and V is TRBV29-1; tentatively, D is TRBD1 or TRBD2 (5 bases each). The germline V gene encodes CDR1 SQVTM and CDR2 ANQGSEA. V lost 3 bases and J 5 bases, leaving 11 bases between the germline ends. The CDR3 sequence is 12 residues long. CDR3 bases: TGCAGCGTTGATATGGGGGTTGACGAGCAGTACTTC. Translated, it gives CSVDMGVDEQYF.

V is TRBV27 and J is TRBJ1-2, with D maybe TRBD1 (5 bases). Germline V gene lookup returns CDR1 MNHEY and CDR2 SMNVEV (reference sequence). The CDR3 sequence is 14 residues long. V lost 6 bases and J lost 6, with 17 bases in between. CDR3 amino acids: CASRTRLLGHGYTF. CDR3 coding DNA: TGTGCCAGCAGAACGCGACTGCTGGGACATGGCTACACCTTC.

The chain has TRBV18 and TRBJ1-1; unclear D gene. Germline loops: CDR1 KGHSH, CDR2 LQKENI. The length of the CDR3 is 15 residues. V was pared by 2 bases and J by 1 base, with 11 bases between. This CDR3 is CASSPWRDRNTEAFF. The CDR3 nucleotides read TGTGCCAGCTCACCATGGAGGGATAGGAACACTGAAGCTTTCTTT. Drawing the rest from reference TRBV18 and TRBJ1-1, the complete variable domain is NAGVMQNPRHLVRRRGQEARLRCSPMKGHSHVYWYRQLPEEGLKFMVYLQKENIIDESGMPKERFSAEFPKEGPSILRIQQVVRGDSAAYFCASSPWRDRNTEAFFGQGTRLTVV.

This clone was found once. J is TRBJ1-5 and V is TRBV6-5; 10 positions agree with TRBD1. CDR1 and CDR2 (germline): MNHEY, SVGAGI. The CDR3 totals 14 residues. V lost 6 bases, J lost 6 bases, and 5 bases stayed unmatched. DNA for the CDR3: TGTGCCAGCAGAAGGACAGGGGGTTTTCAGCCCCAGCATTTT. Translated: CASRRTGGFQPQHF.

The chain's CDR3 is CASSERDRDPYGYTF. CDR3 nucleotide sequence: TGTGCCAGCAGCGAAAGGGACAGGGACCCCTATGGCTACACCTTC. The gene calls are TRBV6-1 and TRBJ1-2, with 9 bases lining up with TRBD1. The CDR3 contains 15 residues. Germline CDR1 MNHNS, CDR2 SASEGT. J was trimmed by 4 bases and V by 6 bases; bases with no gene match: 9.

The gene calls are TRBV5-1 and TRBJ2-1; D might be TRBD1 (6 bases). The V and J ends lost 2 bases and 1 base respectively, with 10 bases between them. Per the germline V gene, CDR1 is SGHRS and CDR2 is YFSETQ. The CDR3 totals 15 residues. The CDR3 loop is CASSFQGTSYNEQFF. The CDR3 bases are TGCGCCAGCAGCTTCCAGGGGACATCCTACAATGAGCAGTTCTTC. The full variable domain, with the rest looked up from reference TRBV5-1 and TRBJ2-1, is KAGVTQTPRYLIKTRGQQVTLSCSPISGHRSVSWYQQTPGQGLQFLFEYFSETQRNKGNFPGRFSGRQFSNSRSEMNVSTLELGDSALYLCASSFQGTSYNEQFFGPGTRLTVL.

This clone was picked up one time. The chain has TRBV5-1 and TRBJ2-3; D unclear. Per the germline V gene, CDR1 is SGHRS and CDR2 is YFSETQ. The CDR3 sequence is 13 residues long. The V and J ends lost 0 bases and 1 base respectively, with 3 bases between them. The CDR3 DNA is TGCGCCAGCAGCTTGGAGGGCACAGATACGCAGTATTTT. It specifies CASSLEGTDTQYF.

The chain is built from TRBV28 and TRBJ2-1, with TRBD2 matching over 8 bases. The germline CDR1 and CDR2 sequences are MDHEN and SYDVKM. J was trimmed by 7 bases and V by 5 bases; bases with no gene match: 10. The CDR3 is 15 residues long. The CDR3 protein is CASSGGAAGDNEQFF. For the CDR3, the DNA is TGTGCCAGCAGTGGGGGGGCAGCGGGAGATAATGAGCAGTTCTTC.

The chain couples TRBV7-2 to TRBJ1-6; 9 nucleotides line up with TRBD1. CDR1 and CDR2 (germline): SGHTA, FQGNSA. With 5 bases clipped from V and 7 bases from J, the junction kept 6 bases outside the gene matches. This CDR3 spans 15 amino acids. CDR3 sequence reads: CASSQQTGGNSPLHF. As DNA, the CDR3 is TGTGCCAGCAGCCAACAGACAGGGGGAAATTCACCCCTCCACTTT.

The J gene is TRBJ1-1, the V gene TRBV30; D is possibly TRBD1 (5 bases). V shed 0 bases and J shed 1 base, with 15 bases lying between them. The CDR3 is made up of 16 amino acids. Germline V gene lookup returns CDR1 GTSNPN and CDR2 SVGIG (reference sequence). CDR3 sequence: CAWSVPWDGPNTEAFF. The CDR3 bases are TGTGCCTGGAGTGTCCCTTGGGACGGCCCGAACACTGAAGCTTTCTTT.

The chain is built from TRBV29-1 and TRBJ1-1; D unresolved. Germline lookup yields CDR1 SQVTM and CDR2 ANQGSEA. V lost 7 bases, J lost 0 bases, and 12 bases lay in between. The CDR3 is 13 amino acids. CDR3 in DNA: TGCAGCGCCTACAAACAGATGAACACTGAAGCTTTCTTT. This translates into CSAYKQMNTEAFF.